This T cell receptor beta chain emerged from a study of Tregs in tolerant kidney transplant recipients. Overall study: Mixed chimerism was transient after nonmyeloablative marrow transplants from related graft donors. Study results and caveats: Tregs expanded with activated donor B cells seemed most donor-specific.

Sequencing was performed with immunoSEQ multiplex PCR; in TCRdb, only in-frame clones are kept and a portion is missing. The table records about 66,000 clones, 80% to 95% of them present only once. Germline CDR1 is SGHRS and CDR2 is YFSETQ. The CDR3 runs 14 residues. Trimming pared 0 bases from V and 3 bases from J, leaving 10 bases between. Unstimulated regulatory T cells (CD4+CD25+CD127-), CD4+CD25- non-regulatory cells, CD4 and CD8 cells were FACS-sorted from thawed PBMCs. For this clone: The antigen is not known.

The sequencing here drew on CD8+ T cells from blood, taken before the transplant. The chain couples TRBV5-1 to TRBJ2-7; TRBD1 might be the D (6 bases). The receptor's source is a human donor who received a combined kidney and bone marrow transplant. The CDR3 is CASSLVAQGYEQYF. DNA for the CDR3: TGCGCCAGCAGCTTGGTCGCACAGGGCTACGAGCAGTACTTC. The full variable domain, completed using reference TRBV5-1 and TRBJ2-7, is KAGVTQTPRYLIKTRGQQVTLSCSPISGHRSVSWYQQTPGQGLQFLFEYFSETQRNKGNFPGRFSGRQFSNSRSEMNVSTLELGDSALYLCASSLVAQGYEQYFGPGTRLTVT.